This TCR beta chain was sequenced for a study of blood T cells in healthy people across ages. With a J-beta primer mix and a sample-barcoded 5' primer, a second PCR ran about 6 to 11 cycles. TCRdb ran MiXCR on the 5' RACE reads and lists one entry per CDR3 protein. The sample has roughly 500,000 distinct CDR3 sequences, 20% to 30% seen once. Isolated per sample were at least 6 million PBMCs. Germline CDR1 reads MNHNY; CDR2 reads SVGAGI (reference sequence). This CDR3 comprises 15 residues. V lost 4 bases and J lost 5; bases outside the gene matches: 7. The same specimen was also included in a second study, on T cells of mothers and their children. That paper notes: Each donor was one of three healthy Caucasian mothers or one of their six children. According to the study, all extracted RNA entered cDNA synthesis at roughly 1.5 ug per 15 ul.

The chain joins TRBV6-6 to TRBJ1-4, with 7 bases aligning to TRBD1. This TCR derives from a boy between 5 and 17 years old in good health. Input material: blood. The CDR3 sequence is CASSFQGGSNEKLFF. For the CDR3, the DNA is TGTGCCAGCAGTTTCCAAGGGGGCTCCAATGAAAAACTGTTTTTT.